In its sample, the clone carrying this T cell receptor beta chain was seen many times. The data originate from a study of molecular identifiers for immune sequencing clone quantification. Turning to the study itself: Split five ways in replicates, RNA from roughly 20,000 or 100,000 naive CD8 cells had four portions sequenced.

The sorting of naive CD8 T cells used the CD8+CD4-CCR7+CD45RA+ phenotype. From the PCR reads, TCRdb called clonotypes with MiXCR, one entry per CDR3 protein. Here the sample spans tens of thousands of distinct CDR3 sequences, 19% being singletons. Germline V gene lookup returns CDR1 SGHNT and CDR2 YYREEE (reference sequence). Trimming shortened V by 2 bases and J by 6 bases, and 9 bases separated the two germline ends. The CDR3 has 13 amino acids. Sequencing was carried out using naive CD8+ T cells from blood, with Jurkat cell RNA spiked in. Described subset: FACS-sorted CD8+CD4-CCR7+CD45RA+ naive T cells. The receptor was derived from a human donor in good health. Some libraries in this study had Jurkat cell RNA spiked in. The genes are TRBV5-4 and TRBJ2-4; D call uncertain. CDR3 nucleotide sequence: TGTGCCAGCAGCTTTGATGGACCAAACATTCAGTACTTC. As protein: CASSFDGPNIQYF.